One T cell receptor (beta chain) is described in this entry. The antigen is unknown. The record originates from a study of T cell repertoires in cytomegalovirus infection. TCRdb redid the calling of the reads with MiXCR, one entry per CDR3 protein. The table lists hundreds of thousands of distinct CDR3 sequences, around 30% of them singletons. Germline CDR1 is SEHNR and CDR2 is FQNEAQ (reference sequence). The CDR3 loop spans 12 amino acids. Trimming took 3 bases from V and 6 from J, leaving 6 bases between them. This sequence joins TRBV7-9 and TRBJ1-5; D is undetermined. This clonotype was obtained from a human donor in good health (CMV status not recorded). Some clones in this sample may be carry-over from other donors' samples. Material: cultured PBMCs, obtained from culture after CMV antigen stimulation. The CDR3 is CASSFPSQPQHF. The DNA for the CDR3 is TGTGCCAGCAGCTTTCCCTCTCAGCCCCAGCATTTT. The whole variable domain, remainder taken from reference TRBV7-9 and TRBJ1-5, is DTGVSQNPRHKITKRGQNVTFRCDPISEHNRLYWYRQTLGQGPEFLTYFQNEAQLEKSRLLSDRFSAERPKGSFSTLEIQRTEQGDSAMYLCASSFPSQPQHFGDGTRLSIL.